The 29 T cell receptor beta chains presented below share a single source sample, sequenced in a study of molecular identifiers for immune sequencing clone quantification. TCRdb re-called the PCR reads through MiXCR, storing one row per CDR3 protein. This table holds 600,000 to 650,000 distinct CDR3 sequences, 15% to 20% found once. Sequencing input: naive CD8+ T cells from blood, with Jurkat cell RNA spiked in. Sample subset: FACS-sorted CD8+CD4-CCR7+CD45RA+ naive T cells. The receptors derive from a human donor in good health. Some libraries in this study had Jurkat cell RNA spiked in.

The table lists this clonotype with a count of one. An end of the junction differs from the germline gene, which may be a read error. The rearrangement joins TRBV24-1 to TRBJ2-1, with 11 bases aligning to TRBD2. The CDR3 consists of 13 residues. Germline CDR1 reads KGHDR; CDR2 reads SFDVKD. In DNA, the CDR3 is TGTGCCGCCAGTGAGGCCCGACTAGCGGGACAGTTCTTC. Translated, it gives CAASEARLAGQFF.

At least ten counts were recorded for this clonotype. This chain joins TRBV13 and TRBJ1-1; 8 bases match TRBD1. The CDR3 is 15 residues long. Germline V gene lookup returns CDR1 PRHDT and CDR2 FYEKMQ (reference sequence). V dropped 4 bases and J dropped 1; count of bases not matched to a gene: 5. CDR3 DNA: TGTGCCAGCAGCTCCTCAGGGACAGGGAACACTGAAGCTTTCTTT. Its protein product is CASSSSGTGNTEAFF.

This chain links TRBV6-2 or TRBV6-3 with TRBJ2-7, with 7 nucleotides matching TRBD2. V lost 0 bases to trimming and J lost 5 bases; unmatched junction nucleotides: 7. Germline-derived CDR1 and CDR2 are MNHEY and SVGEGT. CDR3 length equals 15 residues. The CDR3 DNA follows: TGTGCCAGCAGTTACTCCCTGGGAGGGAGGCACGAGCAGTACTTC. Translation gives CASSYSLGGRHEQYF.

This clonotype showed up many times. The chain joins TRBV6-2 or TRBV6-3 to TRBJ2-5; no reliable D call. From germline, CDR1 is MNHEY and CDR2 SVGEGT. Trimming took 2 bases from V and 0 from J, leaving 13 bases between them. The CDR3 is 16 amino acids. CDR3 coding DNA: TGTGCCAGCAGTTACCCCGGTCCACAGTACCAAGAGACCCAGTACTTC. Residues: CASSYPGPQYQETQYF.

This clonotype was counted many times. The V gene is TRBV6-2 or TRBV6-3, the J gene TRBJ2-3; D is unresolved. V lost 6 bases and J 3 bases, leaving 10 bases between the germline ends. CDR3 size: 13 residues. The germline CDR1 and CDR2 sequences are MNHEY and SVGEGT. The CDR3 here is CASSNPRTDTQYF. CDR3 DNA sequence: TGTGCCAGCAGCAATCCGAGAACAGATACGCAGTATTTT.

As for this clonotype: This may come from a read error, since a much larger clone is one base off. The chain recombines TRBV4-1 with TRBJ1-4, with a possible D match to TRBD1 (6 bases). Trimming took 1 base from V and 8 from J, leaving 14 bases between them. Germline lookup yields CDR1 MGHRA and CDR2 YSYEKL. The CDR3 is made up of 15 amino acids. The DNA for the CDR3 is TGCGCCAGCAGCCAAGGGCCAGGGGTTGGGGAAAAACTGTTTTTT. Translated: CASSQGPGVGEKLFF.

Remarks on this clonotype: A much larger clonotype is one base distant, so this may be a read error. The V call is TRBV30, the J call TRBJ2-3, with TRBD2 matching over 10 bases. This CDR3 has 16 amino acids. The germline V gene has CDR1 GTSNPN and CDR2 SVGIG (reference sequence). The CDR3, as DNA: TGTGCCTGGAGTGCACTAGCGGGGACCCCCACAGATGCGCAGTATTTT. Translated, it gives CAWSALAGTPTDAQYF.

Note on this clonotype: This sequence may be a read error, since a much larger clone differs from it by one base. This chain links TRBV7-9 with TRBJ2-3; 7 bases fit TRBD2. The CDR3 covers 17 residues. In germline, CDR1 is SEHNR, CDR2 FQNEAQ (reference sequence). Trimming took 5 bases from V and 0 from J; bases not matched to a gene: 11. CDR3 coding DNA: TGTGCCAGCAGCCCTCGAGCTAGCGGACATAGCACAGATACGCAGTATTTT. This translates into CASSPRASGHSTDTQYF.

This clonotype has ten or more counts. This chain joins TRBV6-2 or TRBV6-3 and TRBJ2-5; 14 bases fit TRBD2. Germline CDR1 reads MNHEY; CDR2 reads SVGEGT. This CDR3 has 17 amino acids. The trim removed 5 bases at V and 4 bases at J, leaving 9 bases unmatched. The CDR3 nucleotides are TGTGCCAGCAGTACCTCCCGACTAGCGGGGGGGCGAGAGACCCAGTACTTC. Translation: CASSTSRLAGGRETQYF.

This clonotype has more than one count but fewer than ten. This chain links TRBV27 with TRBJ2-7; 12 bases are shared with TRBD1. V was pared by 6 bases and J by 5 bases, with 2 bases of the junction left unmatched. Germline V CDR1 and CDR2: MNHEY, SMNVEV (reference sequence). The CDR3 is 13 residues long. The CDR3 sequence is CASSRDRGHEQYF. CDR3 in DNA: TGTGCCAGCAGCCGGGACAGGGGGCACGAGCAGTACTTC.

Worth noting for this clonotype: It may be a read error: a sequence one base away is much more abundant. The chain carries TRBV6-6 and TRBJ1-1, with D perhaps TRBD1 (5 bases). Trimming cost V 7 bases and J 3 bases, with 15 bases left between them. The CDR3 has 14 residues. Per the germline V gene, CDR1 is MNHNY and CDR2 is SVGAGI (reference sequence). The CDR3 protein is CASTRRGVDTEAFF. The DNA for the CDR3 is TGTGCCAGCACTCGGCGGGGGGTAGACACTGAAGCTTTCTTT.

The chain recombines TRBV5-4 with TRBJ2-5; no definite D call. The germline V and J ends were trimmed by 4 bases and 1 base, with 14 bases remaining between them. Germline V CDR1 and CDR2: SGHNT, YYREEE (reference sequence). CDR3 length: 15 amino acids. This chain's CDR3 is CASSPESGGQETQYF. The CDR3 region has the DNA TGTGCCAGCAGCCCTGAGTCGGGCGGCCAAGAGACCCAGTACTTC.

Ten or more counts support this clonotype. The CDR3 nucleotides read TGTGCCATCAGTGAGTCTAAACAGGGGACCTACGAGCAGTACTTC. It encodes CAISESKQGTYEQYF. This chain uses TRBV10-3 with TRBJ2-7; TRBD1 matches at 7 bases. The CDR3 totals 15 residues. Germline loops: CDR1 ENHRY, CDR2 SYGVKD. V lost 0 bases, J lost 2 bases, and 4 bases stayed unmatched.

This clonotype came up many times. The CDR3 spells CASSQDEGNEKLFF. CDR3 bases: TGTGCCAGCAGCCAAGATGAGGGGAATGAAAAACTGTTTTTT. The chain uses TRBV14 and TRBJ1-4; possibly TRBD1 for D (5 bases). Germline V lookup: CDR1 SGHDN, CDR2 FVKESK. Trimming took off 0 bases at V and 5 bases at J, with 7 bases between the two ends. The CDR3 spans 14 residues.

CDR3 residues: CASSVDPSGNTDTQYF. CDR3 sequence (DNA): TGTGCCAGCAGTGTTGACCCTAGCGGGAACACAGATACGCAGTATTTT. The rearrangement links TRBV2 to TRBJ2-3; TRBD2 agrees at 9 bases. The CDR3 sequence is 16 residues long. The trim removed 4 bases at V and 2 bases at J, leaving 7 bases unmatched. Germline CDR1 reads SNHLY; CDR2 reads FYNNEI.

This chain uses TRBV4-1 with TRBJ2-7; 11 nucleotides agree with TRBD2. The CDR3 length is 16 residues. CDR1 and CDR2 from the germline V gene are MGHRA and YSYEKL. With V trimmed by 1 base and J by 2 bases, 4 bases remained unmatched. Here the CDR3 reads CASSQGGGLAAYEQYF. CDR3 bases: TGCGCCAGCAGCCAAGGGGGGGGACTAGCGGCCTACGAGCAGTACTTC.

This clonotype was detected a few times. This chain connects TRBV7-9 to TRBJ2-7; D is unclear. V was pared by 5 bases and J by 3 bases, with 14 bases between. The CDR3 consists of 14 residues. The V gene's germline CDR1 is SEHNR and CDR2 FQNEAQ (reference sequence). DNA for the CDR3: TGTGCCAGCAGCACGACACAGAACAACTACGAGCAGTACTTC. Its translation is CASSTTQNNYEQYF.

The chain couples TRBV19 to TRBJ1-1; 9 nucleotides line up with TRBD1. Germline V gives CDR1 LNHDA, CDR2 SQIVND (reference sequence). The CDR3 has 15 residues. Unmatched junction bases numbered 10, after V lost 6 bases and J lost 5 bases. The CDR3 sequence: CASRPGQGVFTEAFF. CDR3 DNA: TGTGCCAGTAGACCGGGACAGGGTGTGTTTACTGAAGCTTTCTTT.

This clonotype has only a few counts. In DNA, the CDR3 is TGTGCCAGTAGTCGGGGAGAGCAGTTCTTC. Protein product: CASSRGEQFF. This chain connects TRBV19 to TRBJ2-1, with D perhaps matching TRBD2 (5 bases). This CDR3 is built from 10 residues. In germline, CDR1 is LNHDA, CDR2 SQIVND (reference sequence). V shed 5 bases and J shed 10 bases, with 6 bases lying between them.

To note about this clonotype: A read error may explain this, as a much larger clone is one base away. The chain combines TRBV20-1 with TRBJ1-1; TRBD1 might be the D (6 bases). The germline gives CDR1 DFQATT, CDR2 SNEGSKA (reference sequence). CDR3 length: 12 amino acids. Deletions cut 2 bases from V and 10 bases from J, with 14 bases between. The CDR3 DNA sequence: TGCAGTGCTAGATACAGGGATCCAGTAGCTTTCTTT. It codes for CSARYRDPVAFF.

In this sample, this clonotype turned up many times. This chain links TRBV20-1 with TRBJ2-7, with 8 bases matching TRBD1. The V and J ends lost 5 bases and 4 bases, in that order; junction bases with no gene match: 13. CDR1 DFQATT and CDR2 SNEGSKA come from the germline V gene (reference sequence). The length of the CDR3 is 15 residues. The CDR3 DNA follows: TGCAGTGCTCGTCCCGACAGGGGCGCCAGATACGAGCAGTACTTC. Protein sequence: CSARPDRGARYEQYF.

This clonotype has at least ten counts. The gene calls are TRBV7-9 and TRBJ1-5; D call uncertain. Germline V CDR1 and CDR2: SEHNR, FQNEAQ (reference sequence). The CDR3 has 15 residues. V lost 6 bases, J lost 0 bases, and 12 bases lay in between. The CDR3 region is CASSIGENSNQPQHF. The CDR3 coding sequence is TGTGCCAGCAGTATTGGGGAGAATAGCAATCAGCCCCAGCATTTT.

In its sample, this clonotype was seen many times. This chain connects TRBV9 to TRBJ2-3, with D possibly TRBD2 on 5 matching bases. Per germline, CDR1 SGDLS and CDR2 YYNGEE. The CDR3 is 14 amino acids. V lost 3 bases and J 3 bases, leaving 11 bases between the germline ends. CDR3 region: CASSDSSETDTQYF. The CDR3 nucleotides are TGTGCCAGCAGCGATAGTAGCGAGACAGATACGCAGTATTTT.

This clonotype appeared a few times. This chain links TRBV6-6 with TRBJ1-5; a possible D gene is TRBD1 (5 bases). This CDR3 is 14 amino acids long. The germline CDR1 and CDR2 sequences are MNHNY and SVGAGI (reference sequence). The V and J ends lost 7 bases and 6 bases respectively, with 16 bases between them. As DNA, the CDR3 is TGTGCCAGCACCACTGGGGGGGGGGTTCAGCCCCAGCATTTT. Translating it yields CASTTGGGVQPQHF.

As for this clonotype: A much larger clone differs from this one at a single base, so this may be a read error. The chain combines TRBV19 with TRBJ2-3, with TRBD2 matching over 9 bases. Germline CDR1 LNHDA, CDR2 SQIVND (reference sequence). The CDR3 covers 14 residues. Here the CDR3 reads CTSSGLAGFDTQYF. The DNA of the CDR3 is TGTACCAGTAGTGGCCTAGCGGGATTTGATACGCAGTATTTT. Complete variable domain (other parts from reference TRBV19 and TRBJ2-3): DGGITQSPKYLFRKEGQNVTLSCEQNLNHDAMYWYRQDPGQGLRLIYYSQIVNDFQKGDIAEGYSVSREKKESFPLTVTSAQKNPTAFYLCTSSGLAGFDTQYFGPGTRLTVL.

The sample holds a few counts of this clonotype. The rearrangement uses TRBV6-1 and TRBJ2-7, with 8 nucleotides matching TRBD1. Unmatched junction bases numbered 8, after V lost 4 bases and J lost 3 bases. This CDR3 has 15 amino acids. The germline V gene encodes CDR1 MNHNS and CDR2 SASEGT. The CDR3 DNA is TGTGCCAGCAGTGGCCCAACAGGGGGAAGCTACGAGCAGTACTTC. Amino acid sequence: CASSGPTGGSYEQYF.

Concerning this clonotype itself: It may be a read error: a sequence one base away is much more abundant. Likely a read error: the CDR3 ends without its conserved phenylalanine or tryptophan. This chain joins TRBV30 and TRBJ1-1; D uncertain. The CDR3 totals 13 residues. Trimming pared 0 bases from V and 1 base from J, leaving 6 bases between. The germline V gene has CDR1 GTSNPN and CDR2 SVGIG (reference sequence). The CDR3 DNA reads TGTGCCTGGAGTGTTGGCCAGAACACTGAAGCTTTCTCT. Encoded protein: CAWSVGQNTEAFS.

The sample holds many counts of this clonotype. The chain is built from TRBV28 and TRBJ2-5; 10 bases align to TRBD2. Per the germline V gene, CDR1 is MDHEN and CDR2 is SYDVKM. This CDR3 is built from 14 residues. V dropped 1 base and J dropped 8; count of bases not matched to a gene: 4. The CDR3 is CASSLSSGGGTQYF. CDR3 nucleotides: TGTGCCAGCAGTTTATCTAGCGGGGGAGGTACCCAGTACTTC. Using reference TRBV28 and TRBJ2-5 for the parts outside the CDR3, the full variable domain is DVKVTQSSRYLVKRTGEKVFLECVQDMDHENMFWYRQDPGLGLRLIYFSYDVKMKEKGDIPEGYSVSREKKERFSLILESASTNQTSMYLCASSLSSGGGTQYFGPGTRLLVL.

This clonotype was detected many times. This chain uses TRBV6-1 with TRBJ2-7, with D possibly matching TRBD2 (5 bases). The germline CDR1 and CDR2 sequences are MNHNS and SASEGT. The CDR3 contains 13 residues. Trimming removed 7 bases from V and 2 bases from J, with 12 bases in between. The CDR3 sequence: CASIHHGAYEQYF. CDR3 nucleotides: TGTGCCAGCATACATCACGGGGCCTACGAGCAGTACTTC.